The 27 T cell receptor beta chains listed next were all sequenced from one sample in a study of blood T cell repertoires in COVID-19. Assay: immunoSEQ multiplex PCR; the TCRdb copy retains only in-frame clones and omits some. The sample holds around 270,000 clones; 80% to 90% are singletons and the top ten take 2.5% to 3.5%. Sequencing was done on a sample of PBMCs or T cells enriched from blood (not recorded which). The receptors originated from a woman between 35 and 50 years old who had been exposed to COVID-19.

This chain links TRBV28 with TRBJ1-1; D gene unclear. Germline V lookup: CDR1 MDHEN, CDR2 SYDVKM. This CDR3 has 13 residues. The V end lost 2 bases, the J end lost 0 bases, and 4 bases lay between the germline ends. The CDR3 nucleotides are TGTGCCAGCAGTTTACAGGTGAACACTGAAGCTTTCTTT. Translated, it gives CASSLQVNTEAFF.

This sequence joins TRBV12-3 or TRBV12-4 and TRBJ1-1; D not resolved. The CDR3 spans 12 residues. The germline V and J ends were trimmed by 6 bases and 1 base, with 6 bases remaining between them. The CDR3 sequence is CASRGRNTEAFF. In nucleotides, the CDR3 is TGTGCCAGCAGGGGCCGGAACACTGAAGCTTTCTTT.

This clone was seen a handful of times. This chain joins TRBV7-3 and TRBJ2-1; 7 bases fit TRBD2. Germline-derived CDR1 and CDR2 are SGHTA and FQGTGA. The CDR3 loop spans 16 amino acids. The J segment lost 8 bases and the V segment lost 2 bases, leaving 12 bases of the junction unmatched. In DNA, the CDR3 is TGTGCCAGCAGCTTAGTCCCGCCCTCGGGGGGACATGAGCAGTTCTTC. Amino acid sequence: CASSLVPPSGGHEQFF.

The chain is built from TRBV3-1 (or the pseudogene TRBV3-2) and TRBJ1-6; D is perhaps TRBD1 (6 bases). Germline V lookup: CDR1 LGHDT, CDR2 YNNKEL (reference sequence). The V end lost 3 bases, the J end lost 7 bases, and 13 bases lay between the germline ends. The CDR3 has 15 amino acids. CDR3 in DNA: TGTGCCAGCAGCCACACCAGGGGAGAGAATTCACCCCTCCACTTT. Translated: CASSHTRGENSPLHF.

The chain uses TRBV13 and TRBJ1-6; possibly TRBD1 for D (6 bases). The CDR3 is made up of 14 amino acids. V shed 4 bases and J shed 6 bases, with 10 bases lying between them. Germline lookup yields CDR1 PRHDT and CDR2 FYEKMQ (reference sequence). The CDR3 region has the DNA TGTGCCAGCAGCTGGACAGTCCCTAATTCACCCCTCCACTTT. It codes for CASSWTVPNSPLHF.

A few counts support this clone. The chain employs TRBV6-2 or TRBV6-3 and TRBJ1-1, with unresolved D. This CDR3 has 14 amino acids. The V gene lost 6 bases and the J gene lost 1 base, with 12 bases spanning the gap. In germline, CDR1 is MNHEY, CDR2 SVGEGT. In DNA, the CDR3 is TGTGCCAGCAGCCCCCCTCTAAGGAACACTGAAGCTTTCTTT. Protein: CASSPPLRNTEAFF.

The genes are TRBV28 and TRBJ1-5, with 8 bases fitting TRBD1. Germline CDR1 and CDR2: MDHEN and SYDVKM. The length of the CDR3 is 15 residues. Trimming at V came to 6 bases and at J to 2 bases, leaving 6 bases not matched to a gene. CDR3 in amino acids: CASRSGTGGNQPQHF. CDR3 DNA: TGTGCCAGCAGATCGGGGACAGGCGGCAATCAGCCCCAGCATTTT.

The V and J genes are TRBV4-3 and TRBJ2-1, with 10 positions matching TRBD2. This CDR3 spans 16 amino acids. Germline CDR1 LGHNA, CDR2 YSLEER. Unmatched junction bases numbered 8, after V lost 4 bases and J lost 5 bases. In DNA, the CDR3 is TGCGCCAGCAGCCCGCATGGACTAGCGGCAGACAATGAGCAGTTCTTC. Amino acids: CASSPHGLAADNEQFF.

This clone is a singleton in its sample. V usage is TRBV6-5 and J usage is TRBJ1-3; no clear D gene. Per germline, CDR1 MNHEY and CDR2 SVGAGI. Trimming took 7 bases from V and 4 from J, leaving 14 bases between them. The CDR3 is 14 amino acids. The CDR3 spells CASTLTRTGNTIYF. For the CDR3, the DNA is TGTGCCAGCACCCTCACTCGAACGGGAAACACCATATATTTT.

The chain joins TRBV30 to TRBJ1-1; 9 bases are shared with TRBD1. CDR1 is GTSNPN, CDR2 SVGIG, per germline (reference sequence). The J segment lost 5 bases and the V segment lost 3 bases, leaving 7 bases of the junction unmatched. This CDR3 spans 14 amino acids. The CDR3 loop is CAWSHYRGQTEAFF. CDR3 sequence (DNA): TGTGCCTGGAGCCACTACAGGGGGCAGACTGAAGCTTTCTTT.

In DNA form, the CDR3 reads TGTGCCAGCAGCTTAAGCAGGGATATTGAAGCTTTCTTT. Translating gives CASSLSRDIEAFF. The chain is built from TRBV7-2 and TRBJ1-1, with D perhaps matching TRBD1 (5 bases). V lost 2 bases, J lost 7 bases, and 11 bases lay in between. Germline V lookup: CDR1 SGHTA, CDR2 FQGNSA. The CDR3 has 13 residues.

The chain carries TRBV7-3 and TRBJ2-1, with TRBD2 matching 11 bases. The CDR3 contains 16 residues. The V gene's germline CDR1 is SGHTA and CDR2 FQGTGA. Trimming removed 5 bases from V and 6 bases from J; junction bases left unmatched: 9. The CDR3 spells CASSRYIAGGPNEQFF. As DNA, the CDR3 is TGTGCCAGCAGCCGTTATATAGCGGGGGGGCCCAATGAGCAGTTCTTC. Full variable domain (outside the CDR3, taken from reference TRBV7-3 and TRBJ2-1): GAGVSQTPSNKVTEKGKYVELRCDPISGHTALYWYRQSLGQGPEFLIYFQGTGAADDSGLPNDRFFAVRPEGSVSTLKIQRTERGDSAVYLCASSRYIAGGPNEQFFGPGTRLTVL.

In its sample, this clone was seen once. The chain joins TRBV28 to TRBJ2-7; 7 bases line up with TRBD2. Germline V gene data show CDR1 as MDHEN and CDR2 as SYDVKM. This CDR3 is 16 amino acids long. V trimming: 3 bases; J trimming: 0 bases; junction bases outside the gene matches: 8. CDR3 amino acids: CASSFRGRANSYEQYV. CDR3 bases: TGTGCCAGCAGTTTCCGGGGGAGGGCCAACTCCTACGAGCAGTACGTC.

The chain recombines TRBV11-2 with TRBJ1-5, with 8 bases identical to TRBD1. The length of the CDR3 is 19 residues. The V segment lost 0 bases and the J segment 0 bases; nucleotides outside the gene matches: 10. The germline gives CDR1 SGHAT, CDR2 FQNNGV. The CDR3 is CASSLDSGTGRYSNQPQHF. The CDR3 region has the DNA TGTGCCAGCAGCTTAGACTCCGGGACAGGCCGATATAGCAATCAGCCCCAGCATTTT.

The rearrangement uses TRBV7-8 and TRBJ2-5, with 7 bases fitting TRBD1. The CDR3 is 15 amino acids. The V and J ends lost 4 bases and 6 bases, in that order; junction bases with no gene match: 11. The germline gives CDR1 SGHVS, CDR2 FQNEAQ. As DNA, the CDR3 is TGTGCCAGCAGCTACCAGGACAGGCTTAGGCAGACCCAGTACTTC. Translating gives CASSYQDRLRQTQYF. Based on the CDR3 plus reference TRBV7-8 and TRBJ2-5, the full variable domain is GAGVSQSPRYKVAKRGQDVALRCDPISGHVSLFWYQQALGQGPEFLTYFQNEAQLDKSGLPSDRFFAERPEGSVSTLKIQRTQQEDSAVYLCASSYQDRLRQTQYFGPGTRLLVL.

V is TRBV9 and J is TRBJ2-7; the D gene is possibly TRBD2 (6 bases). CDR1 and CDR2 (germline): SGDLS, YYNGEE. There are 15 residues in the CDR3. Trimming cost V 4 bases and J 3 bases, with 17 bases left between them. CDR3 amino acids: CASSPPPGTYYEQYV. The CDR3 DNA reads TGTGCCAGCAGCCCACCCCCCGGGACTTACTACGAGCAGTACGTC.

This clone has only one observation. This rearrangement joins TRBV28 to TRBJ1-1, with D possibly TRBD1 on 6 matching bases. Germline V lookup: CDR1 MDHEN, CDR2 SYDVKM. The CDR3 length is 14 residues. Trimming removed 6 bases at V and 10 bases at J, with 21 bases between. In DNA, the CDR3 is TGTGCCAGCAGAAGGTCGCAGGGGTCTAGAGGAGCTTTCTTT. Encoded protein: CASRRSQGSRGAFF.

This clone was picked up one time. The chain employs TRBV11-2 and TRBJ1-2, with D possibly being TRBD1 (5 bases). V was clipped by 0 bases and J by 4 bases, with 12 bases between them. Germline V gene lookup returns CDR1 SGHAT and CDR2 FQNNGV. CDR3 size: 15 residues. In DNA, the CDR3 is TGTGCCAGCAGCTTAGATTTAGGGGCGACCTATGGCTACACCTTC. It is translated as CASSLDLGATYGYTF.

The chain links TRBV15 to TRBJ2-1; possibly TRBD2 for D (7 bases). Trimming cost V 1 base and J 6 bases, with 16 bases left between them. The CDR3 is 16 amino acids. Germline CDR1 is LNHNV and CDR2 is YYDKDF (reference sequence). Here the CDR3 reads CATSRGTGGGFNEQFF. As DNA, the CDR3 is TGTGCCACCAGCAGAGGGACGGGGGGCGGGTTCAATGAGCAGTTCTTC.

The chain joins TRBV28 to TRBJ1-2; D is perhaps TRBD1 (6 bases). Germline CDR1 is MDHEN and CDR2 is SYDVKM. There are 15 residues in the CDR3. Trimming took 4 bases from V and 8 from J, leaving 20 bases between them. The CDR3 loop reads CASSSARGGKGGYTF. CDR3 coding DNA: TGTGCCAGCAGTTCCGCGAGGGGGGGGAAGGGCGGCTACACCTTC.

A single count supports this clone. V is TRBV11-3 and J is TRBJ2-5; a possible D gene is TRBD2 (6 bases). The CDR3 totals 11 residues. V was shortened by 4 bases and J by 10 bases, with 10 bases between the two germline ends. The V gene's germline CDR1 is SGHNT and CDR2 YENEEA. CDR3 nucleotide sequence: TGTGCCAGCAGCTCCACTAGCATCCAGTACTTC. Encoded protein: CASSSTSIQYF.

The CDR3 nucleotides are TGTGCCAGCAGCGTTACGCCAGGGGGCATTTCGGGGGAAAAACTGTTTTTT. Residues: CASSVTPGGISGEKLFF. The chain recombines TRBV9 with TRBJ1-4; 8 bases align to TRBD1. CDR3 length equals 17 residues. J was trimmed by 8 bases and V by 2 bases; bases with no gene match: 14. From germline, CDR1 is SGDLS and CDR2 YYNGEE.

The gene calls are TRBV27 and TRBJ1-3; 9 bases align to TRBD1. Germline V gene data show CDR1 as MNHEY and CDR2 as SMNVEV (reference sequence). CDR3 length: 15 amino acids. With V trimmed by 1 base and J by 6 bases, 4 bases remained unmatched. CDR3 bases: TGTGCCAGCAGTTTATTGGGGACAGGGATAAACACCATATATTTT. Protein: CASSLLGTGINTIYF.

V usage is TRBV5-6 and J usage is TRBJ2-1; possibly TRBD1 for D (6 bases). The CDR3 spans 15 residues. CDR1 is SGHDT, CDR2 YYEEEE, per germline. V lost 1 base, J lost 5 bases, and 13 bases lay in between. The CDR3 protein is CASSLTGFGDNEQFF. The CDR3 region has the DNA TGTGCCAGCAGCTTGACAGGGTTTGGCGACAATGAGCAGTTCTTC.

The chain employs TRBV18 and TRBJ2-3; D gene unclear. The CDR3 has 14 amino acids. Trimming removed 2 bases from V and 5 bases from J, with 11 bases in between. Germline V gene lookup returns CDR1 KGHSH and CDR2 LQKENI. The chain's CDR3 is CASSPNGFKDTQYF. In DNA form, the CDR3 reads TGTGCCAGCTCACCAAACGGGTTCAAAGATACGCAGTATTTT.

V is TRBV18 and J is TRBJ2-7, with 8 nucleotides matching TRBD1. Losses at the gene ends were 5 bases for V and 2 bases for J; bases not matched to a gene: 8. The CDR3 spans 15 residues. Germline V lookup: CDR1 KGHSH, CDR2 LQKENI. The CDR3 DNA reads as TGTGCCAGCTCAGGGTTAAGACAGGGGACCTACGAGCAGTACGTC. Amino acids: CASSGLRQGTYEQYV.

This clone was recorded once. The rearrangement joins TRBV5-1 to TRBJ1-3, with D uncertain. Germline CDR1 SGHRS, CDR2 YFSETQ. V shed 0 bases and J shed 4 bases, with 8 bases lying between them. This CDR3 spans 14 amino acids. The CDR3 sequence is CASSLGHTGNTIYF. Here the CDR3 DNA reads TGCGCCAGCAGCTTGGGACACACCGGAAACACCATATATTTT. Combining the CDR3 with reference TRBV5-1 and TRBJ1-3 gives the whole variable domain KAGVTQTPRYLIKTRGQQVTLSCSPISGHRSVSWYQQTPGQGLQFLFEYFSETQRNKGNFPGRFSGRQFSNSRSEMNVSTLELGDSALYLCASSLGHTGNTIYFGEGSWLTVV.